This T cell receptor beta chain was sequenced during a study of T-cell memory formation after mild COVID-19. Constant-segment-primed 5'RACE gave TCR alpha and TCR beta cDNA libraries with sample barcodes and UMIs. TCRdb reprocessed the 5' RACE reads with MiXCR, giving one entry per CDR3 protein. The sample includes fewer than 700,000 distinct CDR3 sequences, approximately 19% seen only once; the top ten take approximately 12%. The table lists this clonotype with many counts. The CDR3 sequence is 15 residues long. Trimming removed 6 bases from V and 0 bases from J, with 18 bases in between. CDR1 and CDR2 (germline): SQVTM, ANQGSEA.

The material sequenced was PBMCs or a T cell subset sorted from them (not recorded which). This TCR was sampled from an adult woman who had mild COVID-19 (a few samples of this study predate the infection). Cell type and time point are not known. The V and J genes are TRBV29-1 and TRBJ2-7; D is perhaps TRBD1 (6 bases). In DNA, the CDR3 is TGCAGCGTCATATGGACAGCCAGGAGCTCCTACGAGCAGTACTTC. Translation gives CSVIWTARSSYEQYF.